The 29 T cell receptor beta chains below all came from one sample that was sequenced in a study of blood T cell repertoires in COVID-19. Profiled with immunoSEQ multiplex PCR; TCRdb holds only in-frame clones, not every one. The top ten hold approximately 8% of the sample, which has approximately 210,000 clones, 84% seen once. Sequencing was carried out using peripheral blood. These receptors were obtained from a woman of 80 years or more with COVID-19, enrolled during active disease.

This clone turned up a few times. The chain recombines TRBV5-1 with TRBJ1-4; 9 positions match TRBD1. In germline, CDR1 is SGHRS, CDR2 YFSETQ. V dropped 0 bases and J dropped 2; count of bases not matched to a gene: 5. The CDR3 spans 17 residues. CDR3 loop: CASSLVSGTGTNEKLFF. Written as DNA, the CDR3 is TGCGCCAGCAGCTTGGTCTCAGGGACAGGGACTAATGAAAAACTGTTTTTT.

The J gene is TRBJ1-5, the V gene TRBV3-1 (or the pseudogene TRBV3-2); D call uncertain. The V end lost 0 bases, the J end lost 9 bases, and 12 bases lay between the germline ends. This CDR3 region has 14 residues. Germline assignment: CDR1 LGHDT and CDR2 YNNKEL (reference sequence). The CDR3 nucleotides are TGTGCCAGCAGCCAAGATGCTGGGCGGGGGCCCCAGCATTTT. It codes for CASSQDAGRGPQHF.

V gene TRBV7-3 combines with J gene TRBJ1-1; D is possibly TRBD1 (5 bases). CDR1 is SGHTA and CDR2 is FQGTGA in the germline V gene. The V and J ends lost 1 base and 3 bases respectively, with 15 bases between them. The CDR3 is made up of 16 amino acids. CDR3 nucleotide sequence: TGTGCCAGCAGCTTAAGTGGGGGGAAAATTGACACTGAAGCTTTCTTT. It encodes CASSLSGGKIDTEAFF.

The J gene is TRBJ1-6, the V gene TRBV5-4; TRBD1 agrees at 11 bases. CDR1 is SGHNT and CDR2 is YYREEE in the germline V gene (reference sequence). The V and J ends lost 6 bases and 11 bases, in that order; junction bases with no gene match: 7. There are 14 residues in the CDR3. The CDR3 region is CASKERDRGAPLHF. CDR3 bases: TGTGCCAGCAAAGAGCGGGACAGGGGGGCACCCCTCCACTTT.

For the CDR3, the DNA is TGTGCCAGCAGCCCGGGGGGGGCCTCTGGAAACACCATATATTTT. It yields the protein CASSPGGASGNTIYF. The chain recombines TRBV5-4 with TRBJ1-3, with D possibly TRBD1 on 6 matching bases. The CDR3 is made up of 15 amino acids. Germline values: CDR1 SGHNT, CDR2 YYREEE (reference sequence). Trimming took off 4 bases at V and 0 bases at J, with 11 bases between the two ends.

The chain couples TRBV7-8 to TRBJ2-7, with D possibly matching TRBD2 (7 bases). This CDR3 is 12 amino acids long. In germline, CDR1 is SGHVS, CDR2 FQNEAQ. Trimming left V 5 bases short and J 4 bases short, with 9 bases between. The CDR3 bases are TGTGCCAGCAGCAGGGGGGGATACGAGCAGTACTTC. Translated, it gives CASSRGGYEQYF.

This chain joins TRBV5-4 and TRBJ1-4; 7 bases are shared with TRBD1. Germline V CDR1 and CDR2: SGHNT, YYREEE (reference sequence). V was pared by 4 bases and J by 6 bases, with 9 bases of the junction left unmatched. The CDR3 length is 15 residues. The CDR3 spells CASSLDRAGDEKLFF. In DNA form, the CDR3 reads TGTGCCAGCAGCCTCGACAGGGCGGGCGATGAAAAACTGTTTTTT. Variable domain in full (rest from reference TRBV5-4 and TRBJ1-4): ETGVTQSPTHLIKTRGQQVTLRCSSQSGHNTVSWYQQALGQGPQFIFQYYREEENGRGNFPPRFSGLQFPNYSSELNVNALELDDSALYLCASSLDRAGDEKLFFGSGTQLSVL.

The chain combines TRBV7-8 with TRBJ2-2; D call uncertain. V was pared by 2 bases and J by 5 bases, with 15 bases between. Germline V lookup: CDR1 SGHVS, CDR2 FQNEAQ. The CDR3 is 16 residues long. The chain's CDR3 is CASSLQSGMSTGELFF. The CDR3 DNA is TGTGCCAGCAGCTTACAGTCGGGTATGAGTACCGGGGAGCTGTTTTTT.

This chain links TRBV4-1 with TRBJ2-1; 10 nucleotides align to TRBD2. The J segment lost 5 bases and the V segment lost 2 bases, leaving 3 bases of the junction unmatched. Germline V CDR1 and CDR2: MGHRA, YSYEKL. The CDR3 runs to 15 residues. The CDR3 DNA reads as TGCGCCAGCAGCCAACTAGCGGGAGCTAACAATGAGCAGTTCTTC. It translates to CASSQLAGANNEQFF.

This clone has more than one count but fewer than ten. This chain joins TRBV5-1 and TRBJ1-1; possibly TRBD1 for D (5 bases). V lost 1 base and J lost 1, with 11 bases in between. CDR1 and CDR2 (germline): SGHRS, YFSETQ. The CDR3 is made up of 15 amino acids. DNA for the CDR3: TGCGCCAGCAGCTTGCGGGCAGGGCCGAACACTGAAGCTTTCTTT. It codes for CASSLRAGPNTEAFF. The complete variable domain, with remaining parts taken from reference TRBV5-1 and TRBJ1-1, reads KAGVTQTPRYLIKTRGQQVTLSCSPISGHRSVSWYQQTPGQGLQFLFEYFSETQRNKGNFPGRFSGRQFSNSRSEMNVSTLELGDSALYLCASSLRAGPNTEAFFGQGTRLTVV.

In nucleotides, the CDR3 is TGTGCCAGCAGAACAGGGAGCGTAGATTCACCCCTCCACTTT. Protein product: CASRTGSVDSPLHF. The chain employs TRBV2 and TRBJ1-6; possible D gene TRBD1, 6 bases. Germline lookup yields CDR1 SNHLY and CDR2 FYNNEI. V gave up 6 bases and J gave up 8 bases, with 14 bases separating them. The CDR3 covers 14 residues.

The sample holds a few counts of this clone. The rearrangement uses TRBV6-5 and TRBJ1-1; D ambiguous. Germline CDR1 is MNHEY and CDR2 is SVGAGI. The length of the CDR3 is 15 residues. Trimming removed 3 bases from V and 3 bases from J, with 14 bases in between. The CDR3 loop reads CASSYASRVDTEAFF. CDR3 DNA sequence: TGTGCCAGCAGTTATGCTTCCCGGGTGGACACTGAAGCTTTCTTT.

The CDR3 DNA is TGTGCCAGCAGCTTAACAGCCTACAATGAGCAGTTCTTC. This sequence encodes CASSLTAYNEQFF. This sequence joins TRBV7-2 and TRBJ2-1; D not certain. The V end was cut by 2 bases, the J end by 2 bases, with 4 bases between. The CDR3 has 13 residues. In germline, CDR1 is SGHTA, CDR2 FQGNSA.

The chain carries TRBV5-1 and TRBJ2-3, with TRBD2 as a possible D gene (6 bases). The CDR3 runs to 16 residues. V was clipped by 2 bases and J by 3 bases, with 16 bases between them. CDR1 is SGHRS and CDR2 is YFSETQ in the germline V gene. The CDR3 is CASSFFGGSGTDTQYF. The CDR3 nucleotides read TGCGCCAGCAGCTTTTTCGGGGGTAGTGGGACAGATACGCAGTATTTT.

The CDR3 DNA follows: TGTGCCAGCAATAATGGCGGGGGGGCCTATGAGCAGTTCTTC. It encodes CASNNGGGAYEQFF. The genes are TRBV9 and TRBJ2-1; 9 positions match TRBD2. CDR3 length: 14 residues. Germline-derived CDR1 and CDR2 are SGDLS and YYNGEE. After removal of 6 bases from V and 8 bases from J, the junction contained 9 bases not matched to a gene.

The chain carries TRBV3-1 (or the pseudogene TRBV3-2) and TRBJ2-7, with D possibly being TRBD2 (5 bases). V lost 4 bases and J 0 bases, leaving 7 bases between the germline ends. The CDR3 spans 13 residues. Germline CDR1 is LGHDT and CDR2 is YNNKEL (reference sequence). The DNA of the CDR3 is TGTGCCAGCAGCCTCGGAGGCTCCTACGAGCAGTACTTC. Its translation: CASSLGGSYEQYF.

This clone has just a few counts. The V and J genes are TRBV3-1 (or the pseudogene TRBV3-2) and TRBJ2-2; D gene uncertain. Trimming took 1 base from V and 6 from J, leaving 6 bases between them. The CDR3 runs 13 residues. The V gene's germline CDR1 is LGHDT and CDR2 YNNKEL (reference sequence). The CDR3 protein is CASSQGAPGELFF. The CDR3 DNA follows: TGTGCCAGCAGCCAAGGGGCCCCCGGGGAGCTGTTTTTT.

This rearrangement joins TRBV6-1 to TRBJ1-1; the D is unclear. CDR3 length equals 14 residues. Looked up from germline, CDR1 is MNHNS and CDR2 is SASEGT. With 1 base removed from V and 0 bases from J, the gap between germline ends came to 6 bases. The CDR3 DNA is TGTGCCAGCAGTGAAGACGGGGTGAACACTGAAGCTTTCTTT. This encodes CASSEDGVNTEAFF.

The CDR3 loop reads CASSLDRTEAFF. The CDR3 bases are TGTGCCAGCAGCTTGGACAGAACCGAAGCTTTCTTT. This chain connects TRBV5-6 to TRBJ1-1; D call uncertain. V lost 0 bases to trimming and J lost 8 bases, with 8 bases between them. The CDR3 has 12 amino acids. Germline V gene sequence: CDR1 SGHDT, CDR2 YYEEEE.

This sequence joins TRBV5-1 and TRBJ1-1; D not certain. The CDR3 is 13 amino acids. Trimming removed 4 bases at V and 5 bases at J, with 12 bases between. CDR1 is SGHRS, CDR2 YFSETQ, per germline. The CDR3 spells CASSGGGDTEAFF. CDR3 bases: TGCGCCAGCAGCGGAGGCGGGGATACTGAAGCTTTCTTT.

The count of this clone is one. CDR3 protein: CSVGLAGVNTQYF. CDR3 nucleotides: TGCAGCGTGGGACTAGCGGGAGTGAATACGCAGTATTTT. The J gene is TRBJ2-3, the V gene TRBV29-1; 14 bases line up with TRBD2. Germline V gene lookup returns CDR1 SQVTM and CDR2 ANQGSEA. CDR3 length: 13 residues. V was pared by 6 bases and J by 7 bases, with 3 bases of the junction left unmatched.

The rearrangement joins TRBV11-1 to TRBJ1-1; TRBD1 agrees at 9 bases. V lost 5 bases to trimming and J lost 12 bases; unmatched junction nucleotides: 13. The CDR3 has 14 amino acids. The germline V gene has CDR1 SGHAT and CDR2 FQDESV (reference sequence). The CDR3 sequence: CASSPSTGGAGTFF. For the CDR3, the DNA is TGTGCCAGCAGCCCCTCCACAGGGGGCGCGGGAACTTTCTTT. Combining the CDR3 with reference TRBV11-1 and TRBJ1-1 gives the whole variable domain EAEVAQSPRYKITEKSQAVAFWCDPISGHATLYWYRQILGQGPELLVQFQDESVVDDSQLPKDRFSAERLKGVDSTLKIQPAELGDSAMYLCASSPSTGGAGTFFGQGTRLTVV.

The V and J genes are TRBV5-5 and TRBJ1-5; D is ambiguous. Germline V CDR1 and CDR2: SGHKS, YYEKEE (reference sequence). V was cut by 5 bases and J by 5 bases, with 11 bases left in between. This CDR3 region has 13 residues. The CDR3 coding sequence is TGTGCCAGCAGTCTCGACAATGATCAGCCCCAGCATTTT. It encodes CASSLDNDQPQHF.

This clone was observed once. The chain has TRBV29-1 and TRBJ2-1, with D possibly TRBD1 on 7 matching bases. Germline V lookup: CDR1 SQVTM, CDR2 ANQGSEA. Trimming shortened V by 4 bases and J by 9 bases, and 13 bases separated the two germline ends. The CDR3 sequence is 12 residues long. The CDR3: CSVAQGGGEQFF. The CDR3 bases are TGCAGCGTTGCTCAGGGGGGTGGTGAGCAGTTCTTC.

The rearrangement joins TRBV2 to TRBJ1-1, with D unclear. V was trimmed by 4 bases and J by 0 bases, leaving 6 bases between them. The CDR3 contains 13 residues. Germline loops: CDR1 SNHLY, CDR2 FYNNEI. CDR3 amino acids: CASSASLNTEAFF. The DNA of the CDR3 is TGTGCCAGCAGTGCGTCCCTGAACACTGAAGCTTTCTTT.

The chain is built from TRBV7-2 and TRBJ2-2, with TRBD2 matching 11 bases. The J segment lost 0 bases and the V segment lost 1 base, leaving 4 bases of the junction unmatched. The CDR3 is made up of 18 amino acids. The germline CDR1 and CDR2 sequences are SGHTA and FQGNSA. DNA for the CDR3: TGTGCCAGCAGCTTAGGACTAGCGGGGCTCGCGAACACCGGGGAGCTGTTTTTT. Protein sequence: CASSLGLAGLANTGELFF.

This clone was seen a handful of times. V is TRBV7-9 and J is TRBJ2-5; TRBD2 matches at 11 bases. This CDR3 has 16 residues. V gave up 2 bases and J gave up 3 bases; unmatched junction bases: 5. Germline-derived CDR1 and CDR2 are SEHNR and FQNEAQ (reference sequence). The CDR3 loop reads CASSLTSGRKEETQYF. CDR3 sequence (DNA): TGTGCCAGCAGCTTAACTAGCGGGAGAAAGGAAGAGACCCAGTACTTC.

J is TRBJ1-5 and V is TRBV19; possibly TRBD1 for D (6 bases). Looked up from germline, CDR1 is LNHDA and CDR2 is SQIVND (reference sequence). Trimming pared 6 bases from V and 5 bases from J, leaving 20 bases between. The CDR3 runs 16 residues. This CDR3 is CASSPATGRGDQPQHF. In nucleotides, the CDR3 is TGTGCCAGTAGCCCTGCCACCGGCAGGGGAGATCAGCCCCAGCATTTT.

V usage is TRBV19 and J usage is TRBJ1-3, with 7 bases that match TRBD1. J was trimmed by 0 bases and V by 6 bases; bases with no gene match: 2. CDR1 and CDR2 from the germline V gene are LNHDA and SQIVND (reference sequence). The CDR3 is 14 amino acids. The CDR3 bases are TGTGCCAGTAGGGGGACAGTCTCTGGAAACACCATATATTTT. Encoded protein: CASRGTVSGNTIYF.